The 27 T cell receptor beta chains below come from one sample, sequenced in a study of T cell clonality in common variable immunodeficiency. Their antigens are not known. Whole-study findings and limits: Reportedly, TCR beta sequences from common variable immunodeficiency showed fewer deletions and N-nucleotide insertions.

Data came from immunoSEQ multiplex PCR; TCRdb stores just in-frame clones and leaves some out. This sample includes approximately 17,000 clones with no singletons; its ten biggest clones take up roughly 14%. The sequenced sample consisted of peripheral blood mononuclear cells. The source is a human donor with common variable immunodeficiency.

This clone was counted a few times. The read terminates 3 residues ahead of where the CDR3 ends, so the germline J gene completes it. The J gene is TRBJ2-5, the V gene TRBV6-1, with 10 bases identical to TRBD1. The CDR3 spans 14 residues. V trimming: 2 bases; J trimming: 4 bases; junction bases outside the gene matches: 1. Per germline, CDR1 MNHNS and CDR2 SASEGT. The covered CDR3 bases are TGTGCCAGCAGTGAATGGGACAGGGGAGAGACC. Its translation: CASSEWDRGET. The full CDR3 sequence reads CASSEWDRGETQYF.

With regard to this clone: The CDR3 extends 3 residues past the end of the read, so its final part is completed from the germline J gene. V gene TRBV7-9 combines with J gene TRBJ1-2, with 7 bases aligning to TRBD1. Germline V CDR1 and CDR2: SEHNR, FQNEAQ (reference sequence). The junction had 7 bases not matched to a gene; V was cut back by 4 bases and J by 5 bases. The CDR3 totals 14 residues. CDR3 loop: CASSSPGTEYGYTF. CDR3 DNA (partial): TGTGCCAGCAGCTCCCCCGGGACAGAATATGGC.

There are many counts of this clone. Sequencing ends 3 residues short of the CDR3 end; the germline J gene provides the rest. The rearrangement joins TRBV14 to TRBJ1-3; 8 nucleotides align to TRBD1. Germline CDR1 SGHDN, CDR2 FVKESK. After removal of 4 bases from V and 7 bases from J, the junction contained 15 bases not matched to a gene. The CDR3 is 17 amino acids. The CDR3: CASSPGGAWTGLNTIYF. CDR3 DNA, as far as it was read: TGTGCCAGCAGCCCCGGCGGGGCATGGACAGGGTTGAACACC.

CDR3 region: CASSYNPPGEQFGSPLHF. CDR3 DNA (partial): TGCGCCAGCAGCTACAATCCTCCGGGGGAACAATTTGGTTCACCC. The chain carries TRBV5-1 and TRBJ1-6; D may be TRBD1 (5 bases). The read stops 3 residues short of the end of the CDR3; the missing end is completed from the germline J gene. This CDR3 comprises 18 residues. Germline-derived CDR1 and CDR2 are SGHRS and YFSETQ. V was trimmed by 3 bases and J by 9 bases, leaving 25 bases between them.

Details on this clone: Sequencing ends 3 residues short of the CDR3 end; the germline J gene provides the rest. This chain uses TRBV19 with TRBJ1-1, with a possible D match to TRBD1 (6 bases). Germline V CDR1 and CDR2: LNHDA, SQIVND (reference sequence). This CDR3 spans 14 amino acids. V was clipped by 7 bases and J by 2 bases, with 14 bases between them. The DNA read from the CDR3 is TGTGCCAGTACTAATCCACAGGGCAACACTGAA. This sequence encodes CASTNPQGNTE. The whole CDR3 protein is CASTNPQGNTEAFF.

Notes on this clone: The DNA ends 3 residues before the CDR3 does, and the rest of the CDR3 is filled in from the germline J gene. The rearrangement uses TRBV7-9 and TRBJ1-6, with 7 bases that match TRBD1. Germline lookup yields CDR1 SEHNR and CDR2 FQNEAQ (reference sequence). Unmatched junction bases numbered 5, after V lost 6 bases and J lost 6 bases. The CDR3 runs to 14 residues. The sequenced CDR3 bases are TGTGCCAGCAGTCGGGACAGCCTTAATTCACCC. The encoded protein is CASSRDSLNSP. The complete CDR3 reads CASSRDSLNSPLHF.

In this sample, this clone turned up a few times. The read terminates 3 residues ahead of where the CDR3 ends, so the germline J gene completes it. The rearrangement joins TRBV19 to TRBJ2-5; 10 positions agree with TRBD1. The germline gives CDR1 LNHDA, CDR2 SQIVND (reference sequence). The CDR3 is made up of 14 amino acids. Unmatched junction bases numbered 3, after V lost 3 bases and J lost 5 bases. CDR3 amino acids: CASSMGQGRETQYF. The CDR3 bases that were read are TGTGCCAGTAGTATGGGACAGGGGAGGGAGACC.

This clone was observed a few times. The CDR3 sequence is CASSPPRSGHTSNYGYTF. Incomplete CDR3 DNA: TGTGCCAGCTCACCACCCCGATCAGGACACACGTCTAACTATGGC. The rearrangement joins TRBV18 to TRBJ1-2; the D gene is possibly TRBD1 (5 bases). The sequence runs out 3 residues before the end of the CDR3; the remainder is reconstructed from the germline J gene. The CDR3 spans 18 residues. Per germline, CDR1 KGHSH and CDR2 LQKENI. V was trimmed by 0 bases and J by 0 bases, leaving 17 bases between them. Variable domain in full (rest from reference TRBV18 and TRBJ1-2): NAGVMQNPRHLVRRRGQEARLRCSPMKGHSHVYWYRQLPEEGLKFMVYLQKENIIDESGMPKERFSAEFPKEGPSILRIQQVVRGDSAAYFCASSPPRSGHTSNYGYTFGSGTRLTVV.

There are many counts of this clone. The read is 3 residues too short to cover the CDR3 end, so that end is filled in from the germline J gene. The chain has TRBV2 and TRBJ1-6, with a possible D match to TRBD1 (5 bases). Per the germline V gene, CDR1 is SNHLY and CDR2 is FYNNEI. This CDR3 is built from 12 residues. CDR3: CASSDPGGPLHF. The CDR3 DNA, read in part, is TGTGCCAGCAGTGATCCGGGGGGGCCC. The full variable domain, completed using reference TRBV2 and TRBJ1-6, is EPEVTQTPSHQVTQMGQEVILRCVPISNHLYFYWYRQILGQKVEFLVSFYNNEISEKSEIFDDQFSVERPDGSNFTLKIRSTKLEDSAMYFCASSDPGGPLHFGNGTRLTVT.

On this clone itself: From the germline J gene comes the end of the CDR3, since the read stops 3 residues before it. V is TRBV7-9 and J is TRBJ2-3; a possible D gene is TRBD2 (6 bases). The CDR3 covers 13 residues. Trimming took off 10 bases at V and 2 bases at J, with 13 bases between the two ends. Germline V gene sequence: CDR1 SEHNR, CDR2 FQNEAQ (reference sequence). CDR3 sequence reads: CAISEDYTDTQYF. The part of the CDR3 DNA that was read is TGTGCCATATCAGAGGACTACACAGATACG.

Points on this clone: The CDR3 end is not reached by the read, which stops 3 residues before it; the germline J gene fills it in. J is TRBJ2-3 and V is TRBV5-1, with D perhaps matching TRBD2 (6 bases). This CDR3 is built from 15 residues. The V end was cut by 4 bases, the J end by 3 bases, with 15 bases between. Germline V gene data show CDR1 as SGHRS and CDR2 as YFSETQ. The covered CDR3 bases are TGCGCCAGCAGCCGCCAGGGTGGGGGGACAGATACG. It is translated as CASSRQGGGTDT. In full, the CDR3 is CASSRQGGGTDTQYF.

A remark on this clone: With the read ending 3 residues before the CDR3 end, the germline J gene is used to fill in that end. The chain joins TRBV19 to TRBJ1-5; a possible D gene is TRBD1 (6 bases). V lost 7 bases and J lost 0, with 22 bases in between. Germline V gene lookup returns CDR1 LNHDA and CDR2 SQIVND (reference sequence). The CDR3 is made up of 18 amino acids. The part of the CDR3 DNA that was read is TGTGCCAGTACACAAGGGGGATCAGGCCTCTATAGCAATCAGCCC. The encoded protein is CASTQGGSGLYSNQP. In full, the CDR3 reads CASTQGGSGLYSNQPQHF.

This clone occurred a few times. The CDR3 goes on 3 residues after the read ends, and that part is filled in from the germline J gene. This chain links TRBV7-9 with TRBJ2-5; tentative D call: TRBD1 (5 bases). The germline CDR1 and CDR2 sequences are SEHNR and FQNEAQ (reference sequence). CDR3 length equals 15 residues. V dropped 3 bases and J dropped 1 base, with 12 bases sitting between them. The CDR3 bases that were read are TGTGCCAGCAGCTTTAGACAGCCCGGCCAAGAGACC. The encoded protein is CASSFRQPGQET. The entire CDR3 protein reads CASSFRQPGQETQYF.

The sample holds many counts of this clone. The read halts 3 residues ahead of the CDR3 end, with the missing end drawn from the germline J gene. The V gene is TRBV19, the J gene TRBJ1-1; no reliable D call. Trimming pared 8 bases from V and 1 base from J, leaving 11 bases between. The CDR3 is 13 amino acids. Germline V gene sequence: CDR1 LNHDA, CDR2 SQIVND (reference sequence). The CDR3 DNA, read in part, is TGTGCCAGTGCGGGAACACCGAACACTGAA. Residues: CASAGTPNTE. The whole CDR3 is CASAGTPNTEAFF.

There are a few counts of this clone. The CDR3 extends 3 residues past the end of the read, so its final part is completed from the germline J gene. The rearrangement joins TRBV7-9 to TRBJ2-5, with 10 nucleotides matching TRBD1. V shed 7 bases, J shed 4 bases, and the junction held 9 bases outside the gene matches. The length of the CDR3 is 15 residues. Germline CDR1 reads SEHNR; CDR2 reads FQNEAQ (reference sequence). CDR3 DNA (partial): TGTGCCAGCAATCCCGGGACAGGGGCCGGAGAGACC. Its translation is CASNPGTGAGET. The whole CDR3 reads CASNPGTGAGETQYF.

This clone appeared a few times. The part of the CDR3 DNA that was read is TGTGCCAGCAGCCTTACCCGGGGCACTGAA. This sequence encodes CASSLTRGTE. The whole CDR3 protein reads CASSLTRGTEAFF. The rearrangement links TRBV11-2 to TRBJ1-1; no firm D call. Read sequence stops 3 residues before the CDR3 end, and the germline J gene provides the missing end. This CDR3 spans 13 amino acids. Germline CDR1 SGHAT, CDR2 FQNNGV. The V and J ends lost 5 bases and 4 bases respectively, with 11 bases between them.

This clone was observed a handful of times. The read ends 3 residues early relative to the CDR3; the germline J gene fills the gap. V gene TRBV19 combines with J gene TRBJ2-2, with D perhaps TRBD1 (5 bases). Trimming shortened V by 3 bases and J by 5 bases, and 13 bases separated the two germline ends. The CDR3 covers 15 residues. Germline-derived CDR1 and CDR2 are LNHDA and SQIVND (reference sequence). The CDR3 loop reads CASSIRPGWTGELFF. Incomplete CDR3 DNA: TGTGCCAGTAGTATCAGGCCAGGGTGGACCGGGGAG. Based on the CDR3 plus reference TRBV19 and TRBJ2-2, the full variable domain is DGGITQSPKYLFRKEGQNVTLSCEQNLNHDAMYWYRQDPGQGLRLIYYSQIVNDFQKGDIAEGYSVSREKKESFPLTVTSAQKNPTAFYLCASSIRPGWTGELFFGEGSRLTVL.

There are a few counts of this clone. The read terminates 3 residues before the CDR3 end, so the remaining end is supplied by the germline J gene. The chain employs TRBV19 and TRBJ1-1; a possible D gene is TRBD1 (6 bases). The V gene's germline CDR1 is LNHDA and CDR2 SQIVND (reference sequence). Trimming removed 7 bases from V and 4 bases from J, with 16 bases in between. This CDR3 spans 14 amino acids. This CDR3 is CASTPEGVGTEAFF. CDR3 bases read: TGTGCCAGTACCCCCGAGGGGGTGGGCACTGAA.

This clone was seen a few times. The CDR3 region is CASSPSPGQGIGSPDTQYF. The CDR3 bases that were read are TGTGCCAGCTCACCATCACCGGGACAGGGGATAGGGAGTCCAGATACG. J is TRBJ2-3 and V is TRBV18; TRBD1 agrees at 10 bases. The sequenced fragment ends 3 residues before the CDR3 boundary, so the rest is inferred from the germline J gene. The CDR3 length is 19 residues. J was trimmed by 4 bases and V by 2 bases; bases with no gene match: 15. Germline assignment: CDR1 KGHSH and CDR2 LQKENI.

A note on this clone: The CDR3 end is not reached by the read, which stops 3 residues before it; the germline J gene fills it in. The V gene is TRBV18, the J gene TRBJ2-2, with TRBD2 matching over 8 bases. The V segment lost 1 base and the J segment 3 bases; nucleotides outside the gene matches: 4. Germline V gene sequence: CDR1 KGHSH, CDR2 LQKENI. The CDR3 runs 16 residues. This CDR3 is CASSPQRGSYTGELFF. Incomplete CDR3 DNA: TGTGCCAGCTCACCACAGCGGGGGAGCTACACCGGGGAG.

By share, this clone counts as medium-sized (0.01 to 0.1%). Coverage ceases 3 residues before the CDR3 finishes, and the germline J gene fills in the end. V gene TRBV20-1 combines with J gene TRBJ1-4; TRBD1 is a possible D gene (5 bases). Germline CDR1 DFQATT, CDR2 SNEGSKA (reference sequence). The germline V and J ends were trimmed by 7 bases and 5 bases, with 11 bases remaining between them. The CDR3 covers 12 residues. CDR3 bases read: TGCAGTGTTGACAGCCCGAATGAAAAA. Its translation is CSVDSPNEK. The full CDR3 reads CSVDSPNEKLFF.

Comment on this clone: The sequence runs out 3 residues before the end of the CDR3; the remainder is reconstructed from the germline J gene. The rearrangement uses TRBV29-1 and TRBJ2-7; 8 bases are a match to TRBD1. Germline trimming cut 2 bases from V and 6 bases from J; bases unmatched to any gene: 21. The CDR3 loop spans 18 amino acids. The germline V gene encodes CDR1 SQVTM and CDR2 ANQGSEA. The sequenced part of the CDR3 DNA is TGCAGCGTTGAATTTTGGGACAGGACCCGGGCACTGGGCAGCGAG. Protein: CSVEFWDRTRALGSE. The whole CDR3 sequence is CSVEFWDRTRALGSEQYF.

A note on this clone: The CDR3 extends 3 residues past the end of the read, so its final part is completed from the germline J gene. The V and J genes are TRBV19 and TRBJ1-1; tentative D call: TRBD1 (6 bases). Looked up from germline, CDR1 is LNHDA and CDR2 is SQIVND (reference sequence). The CDR3 spans 13 residues. The V gene lost 6 bases and the J gene lost 1 base, with 9 bases spanning the gap. CDR3 in amino acids: CASRDRQNTEAFF. CDR3 bases read: TGTGCCAGTAGGGACAGACAGAACACTGAA.

By proportion, this clone is medium-sized. The CDR3 DNA, read in part, is TGCAGTGCACACAACAGGGAGGGTGATACGGATGAG. Its protein product is CSAHNREGDTDE. The entire CDR3 protein is CSAHNREGDTDEQFF. The chain is built from TRBV20-1 and TRBJ2-1; tentative D call: TRBD2 (7 bases). Read sequence stops 3 residues before the CDR3 end, and the germline J gene provides the missing end. CDR1 is DFQATT and CDR2 is SNEGSKA in the germline V gene (reference sequence). Deletions cut 6 bases from V and 8 bases from J, with 23 bases between. The CDR3 runs to 15 residues.

A few counts support this clone. From the germline J gene comes the end of the CDR3, since the read stops 3 residues before it. This chain connects TRBV19 to TRBJ1-1; 8 bases map to TRBD1. J was trimmed by 0 bases and V by 6 bases; bases with no gene match: 21. This CDR3 has 20 residues. The germline gives CDR1 LNHDA, CDR2 SQIVND (reference sequence). The CDR3 protein is CASRRTGSRRGSNVNTEAFF. The covered CDR3 bases are TGTGCCAGTAGAAGGACAGGGTCGAGAAGGGGGTCTAACGTGAACACTGAA.

This clone was picked up many times. The read halts 3 residues ahead of the CDR3 end, with the missing end drawn from the germline J gene. The chain combines TRBV20-1 with TRBJ2-2; D gene uncertain. V was clipped by 2 bases and J by 3 bases, with 16 bases between them. Germline V CDR1 and CDR2: DFQATT, SNEGSKA (reference sequence). The CDR3 spans 16 residues. This chain's CDR3 is CSARNPVVAYTGELFF. The CDR3 DNA, read in part, is TGCAGTGCTAGAAACCCCGTAGTCGCTTACACCGGGGAG.

Points on this clone: Read coverage stops 3 residues before the CDR3 terminus; the germline J gene supplies the remainder. This rearrangement joins TRBV6-4 to TRBJ2-2; TRBD1 matches 9 bases. Looked up from germline, CDR1 is MRHNA and CDR2 is SNTAGT. Germline trimming cut 7 bases from V and 7 bases from J; bases unmatched to any gene: 7. This CDR3 spans 14 amino acids. CDR3 DNA, as far as it was read: TGTGCCAGCAAGGAACAGGGGGCAGGCGGGGAG. This codes for CASKEQGAGGE. The whole CDR3 is CASKEQGAGGELFF.